The source of this T cell receptor (beta chain) is a study of blood T cell repertoires in COVID-19. Study as a whole: Researchers got acute and convalescent COVID-19 samples from the United States, Italy and Spain.

Original analysis: From reference gene primer amplification, estimates of nucleated cell counts were derived. Measured with immunoSEQ multiplex PCR; TCRdb has only the in-frame clones, and not every one. V and J calls and clone size come straight from that table; D and trimming were deduced from the DNA. Of roughly 100,000 clones in the sample, approximately 80% were seen once. Trimming removed 2 bases at V and 7 bases at J, with 9 bases between. The CDR3 runs 13 residues. The germline V gene has CDR1 MNHEY and CDR2 SVGAGI. This clone has only a few counts. The chain uses TRBV6-5 and TRBJ1-5; a weak D match, TRBD1 (6 bases). Input material: peripheral blood. The sequence came from a woman over 75 with acute or convalescent COVID-19. The CDR3 sequence: CASSYGQSQPQHF. CDR3 nucleotides: TGTGCCAGCAGTTACGGACAGTCCCAGCCCCAGCATTTT.